This entry is about one TCR beta chain. TCRdb redid the calling of the 5' RACE reads with MiXCR, one entry per CDR3 protein. The sample comprises 150,000 or so distinct CDR3 sequences, around 10% of which are singletons, and 3.5% to 4% rests with the top ten. The data derive from a study of T-cell memory formation after mild COVID-19. Across the study: Most TCR clusters belonged to a single donor.

Trimming shortened V by 7 bases and J by 3 bases, and 12 bases separated the two germline ends. The CDR3 is 14 residues long. CDR1 ENHRY and CDR2 SYGVKD come from the germline V gene. Sequenced sample: PBMCs or a T cell subset sorted from them (not recorded which). The chain is built from TRBV10-3 and TRBJ2-2; D is uncertain. The receptor was derived from a man in his late teens or twenties who had mild COVID-19 (a few samples of this study predate the infection). Cell type and time point are not known. The CDR3 spells CAITPGSDTGELFF. The CDR3 DNA is TGTGCCATCACTCCCGGTTCTGACACCGGGGAGCTGTTTTTT.